The table lists the clone carrying this T cell receptor beta chain with a count of one. This sample is part of a study of cytomegalovirus exposure and HLA in healthy donors. With 0 bases clipped from V and 4 bases from J, the junction kept 8 bases outside the gene matches. Germline V gives CDR1 LGHNA, CDR2 YSLEER. CDR3 length: 16 amino acids. The assay was immunoSEQ multiplex PCR, and TCRdb's table has in-frame clones only and misses some. The profile covers about 130,000 clones, with about 91% appearing a single time and approximately 1% taken by the ten largest. The chain has TRBV4-3 and TRBJ2-7; 8 bases are a match to TRBD2. The TCR sequence derives from a woman aged 18-30 years in good health and CMV-seronegative. Sequencing was performed on PBMCs. In DNA form, the CDR3 reads TGCGCCAGCAGCCAAGATCTTGGACTAGCATATTACGAGCAGTACTTC. Translation: CASSQDLGLAYYEQYF.